These 22 T cell receptor beta chains were all obtained from the same sample, sequenced in a study of vaccination and CD4 T cells after COVID-19. These receptors have no identified antigens. Treatment indicated: roughly ten-day PBMC culture with coronavirus spike peptide pools or control peptides (ViraFEST assay). The Oncomine TCR Beta short-read assay sequenced DNA from cultured CD4+ T cells. From the PCR reads, TCRdb called clonotypes with MiXCR, one entry per CDR3 protein. The profile shows 4,000 or so distinct CDR3 sequences, roughly 20% of them singletons. Sample: CD4+ T cells from blood, cultured in vitro. Source of these receptors: a human donor who had recovered from COVID-19.

This clonotype was counted between two and nine times. The chain uses TRBV20-1 and TRBJ1-6; D gene ambiguous. This CDR3 has 15 amino acids. The germline CDR1 and CDR2 sequences are DFQATT and SNEGSKA (reference sequence). Trimming cost V 3 bases and J 1 base, with 10 bases left between them. CDR3 loop: CSARGRGSYNSPLHF. CDR3 nucleotide sequence: TGCAGTGCTAGGGGGAGAGGATCCTATAATTCACCCCTCCACTTT.

The CDR3 bases are TGTGCCAGCAGCCAGAGGACGGGGGGGACAGCGGATACGCAGTATTTT. Amino acid sequence: CASSQRTGGTADTQYF. V is TRBV14 and J is TRBJ2-3; D is perhaps TRBD2 (8 bases). CDR3 length equals 16 residues. The germline V gene encodes CDR1 SGHDN and CDR2 FVKESK. V gave up 3 bases and J gave up 6 bases, with 19 bases separating them.

This chain uses TRBV30 with TRBJ1-1; tentatively, D is TRBD1 (5 bases). Trimming removed 3 bases from V and 8 bases from J, with 10 bases in between. The germline V gene has CDR1 GTSNPN and CDR2 SVGIG (reference sequence). This CDR3 spans 11 amino acids. CDR3 sequence (DNA): TGTGCCTGGAGCGATCGGGGGGAAGCTTTCTTT. Its translation: CAWSDRGEAFF.

There are a few counts of this clonotype. This chain uses TRBV7-9 with TRBJ1-1, with D uncertain. V lost 5 bases to trimming and J lost 5 bases, with 12 bases between them. This CDR3 is 13 amino acids long. CDR1 SEHNR and CDR2 FQNEAQ come from the germline V gene (reference sequence). This chain's CDR3 is CASSVEGGTEAFF. The CDR3 bases are TGTGCCAGCAGCGTCGAAGGTGGGACTGAAGCTTTCTTT.

Within the sample, this clonotype is medium-sized. J is TRBJ1-2 and V is TRBV14; maybe TRBD1 (5 bases). This CDR3 has 13 amino acids. V was shortened by 4 bases and J by 9 bases, with 15 bases between the two germline ends. Germline CDR1 and CDR2: SGHDN and FVKESK. Here the CDR3 DNA reads TGTGCCAGCAGCCCGACGGGACCACCACGCTACACCTTC. Its protein product is CASSPTGPPRYTF.

The J gene is TRBJ2-5, the V gene TRBV7-2; D perhaps matches TRBD2 (5 bases). Germline CDR1 is SGHTA and CDR2 is FQGNSA. The CDR3 covers 14 residues. With 4 bases removed from V and 5 bases from J, the gap between germline ends came to 14 bases. CDR3: CASSSSVRRETQYF. The CDR3 region has the DNA TGTGCCAGCAGCTCCTCTGTTAGGAGGGAGACCCAGTACTTC.

The chain employs TRBV6-1 and TRBJ1-2; TRBD1 agrees at 7 bases. Germline assignment: CDR1 MNHNS and CDR2 SASEGT. V gave up 0 bases and J gave up 4 bases; unmatched junction bases: 8. This CDR3 spans 16 amino acids. This CDR3 reads CASSEAYRGRGYGYTF. CDR3 nucleotides: TGTGCCAGCAGTGAAGCCTACAGGGGACGCGGCTATGGCTACACCTTC.

This clonotype is classed as medium-sized. J is TRBJ1-2 and V is TRBV2; no clear D gene. The CDR3 totals 11 residues. Between the trimmed V and J ends, which lost 7 bases and 8 bases, there was a span of 11 bases. CDR1 and CDR2 (germline): SNHLY, FYNNEI. CDR3 sequence reads: CASKITQGYTF. Here the CDR3 DNA reads TGTGCCAGCAAGATAACGCAGGGCTACACCTTC.

The chain couples TRBV6-1 to TRBJ2-1; 11 bases agree with TRBD1. Germline V gene sequence: CDR1 MNHNS, CDR2 SASEGT. Losses at the gene ends were 11 bases for V and 3 bases for J; bases not matched to a gene: 6. CDR3 length: 14 residues. The CDR3 loop reads CAASGTGGYNEQFF. The DNA of the CDR3 is TGTGCCGCGTCCGGGACAGGGGGCTACAATGAGCAGTTCTTC.

V gene TRBV27 combines with J gene TRBJ2-1; 10 bases fit TRBD1. The CDR3 runs to 16 residues. With 5 bases clipped from V and 4 bases from J, the junction kept 8 bases outside the gene matches. Germline V gene lookup returns CDR1 MNHEY and CDR2 SMNVEV (reference sequence). The CDR3 DNA reads TGTGCCAGCAGTCGGGACAGGGGCCCAAGGTACAATGAGCAGTTCTTC. Translating gives CASSRDRGPRYNEQFF.

V usage is TRBV7-3 and J usage is TRBJ2-1, with D hard to call. This CDR3 is 13 amino acids long. V was cut by 6 bases and J by 12 bases, with 18 bases left in between. Germline CDR1 SGHTA, CDR2 FQGTGA. The CDR3 DNA is TGTGCCAGCAGACGCAATCCGAGTGATGGGCAGTTCTTC. Its translation: CASRRNPSDGQFF.

This chain uses TRBV18 with TRBJ1-5; D is undetermined. Germline V gene sequence: CDR1 KGHSH, CDR2 LQKENI. The CDR3 is 13 amino acids. Trimming cost V 6 bases and J 10 bases, with 16 bases left between them. This CDR3 is CASSPEGRRPQHF. DNA of the CDR3: TGTGCCAGCTCGCCGGAGGGCAGAAGACCCCAGCATTTT.

This clonotype was detected only once. In nucleotides, the CDR3 is TGTGCCAGCAGCCAAGACTCGATCGGGGACAGCTATTATGGCTACACCTTC. It is translated as CASSQDSIGDSYYGYTF. The chain combines TRBV4-2 with TRBJ1-2; 7 bases fit TRBD1. The CDR3 sequence is 17 residues long. Germline V gene sequence: CDR1 LGHNA, CDR2 YNFKEQ. V trimming: 0 bases; J trimming: 5 bases; junction bases outside the gene matches: 12.

This sequence joins TRBV6-1 and TRBJ1-6; 9 bases are a match to TRBD1. CDR1 is MNHNS, CDR2 SASEGT, per germline. Trimming cost V 10 bases and J 2 bases; bases outside gene matches: 3. There are 14 residues in the CDR3. The CDR3 sequence: CATRTGAYNSPLHF. CDR3 sequence (DNA): TGTGCCACTAGGACAGGGGCCTATAATTCACCCCTCCACTTT.

Sample share makes this clonotype medium-sized. The V gene is TRBV25-1, the J gene TRBJ2-2, with D maybe TRBD2 (5 bases). The germline V gene has CDR1 MGHDK and CDR2 SYGVNS. This CDR3 spans 15 amino acids. Between the trimmed V and J ends, which lost 8 bases and 7 bases, there was a span of 20 bases. The CDR3, as DNA: TGTGCCAGCGGGGTCCCCGGCCTCCGGGGCGGGGAGCTGTTTTTT. Its translation is CASGVPGLRGGELFF.

There are a few counts of this clonotype. V gene TRBV7-3 combines with J gene TRBJ2-3; 12 bases map to TRBD2. Germline CDR1 SGHTA, CDR2 FQGTGA. With 2 bases clipped from V and 3 bases from J, the junction kept 6 bases outside the gene matches. The CDR3 is 17 amino acids. The CDR3 loop is CASSLWSLAGGTDTQYF. The DNA of the CDR3 is TGTGCCAGCAGCTTATGGTCGCTAGCGGGGGGGACAGATACGCAGTATTTT.

The chain is built from TRBV5-1 and TRBJ1-1; TRBD1 aligns across 9 bases. The junction had 14 bases not matched to a gene; V was cut back by 0 bases and J by 11 bases. CDR1 is SGHRS, CDR2 YFSETQ, per germline. The CDR3 has 16 amino acids. DNA for the CDR3: TGCGCCAGCAGCTTGGGGGACAGGGCCGCCGCTCTTGGGGCTTTCTTT. It yields the protein CASSLGDRAAALGAFF.

A few counts support this clonotype. The chain carries TRBV7-6 and TRBJ2-7; 7 bases are shared with TRBD1. The germline V gene has CDR1 SGHVS and CDR2 FNYEAQ. V was clipped by 5 bases and J by 7 bases; unmatched bases: 8. This CDR3 spans 13 amino acids. The CDR3 sequence: CASSKTGLSEQYF. The CDR3 region has the DNA TGTGCCAGCAGCAAGACAGGGTTAAGTGAGCAGTACTTC.

A few counts support this clonotype. The rearrangement links TRBV6-1 to TRBJ2-4; D ambiguous. Between the trimmed V and J ends, which lost 0 bases and 8 bases, there was a span of 14 bases. Germline V CDR1 and CDR2: MNHNS, SASEGT. The CDR3 consists of 15 residues. CDR3 sequence: CASSEAGRSRDIQYF. The CDR3 DNA sequence: TGTGCCAGCAGTGAAGCCGGGCGGAGTAGAGACATTCAGTACTTC.

The chain uses TRBV18 and TRBJ1-5, with unresolved D. Trimming pared 6 bases from V and 3 bases from J, leaving 15 bases between. Per the germline V gene, CDR1 is KGHSH and CDR2 is LQKENI. The CDR3 totals 15 residues. CDR3 loop: CASSRWEGFNQPQHF. The CDR3 DNA is TGTGCCAGCTCCAGGTGGGAGGGATTCAATCAGCCCCAGCATTTT.

The chain couples TRBV19 to TRBJ1-1, with D hard to call. The CDR3 contains 13 residues. Germline V gene sequence: CDR1 LNHDA, CDR2 SQIVND (reference sequence). Trimming left V 6 bases short and J 5 bases short, with 13 bases between. CDR3 loop: CASSLVERTEAFF. The CDR3 DNA is TGTGCCAGTAGCCTCGTAGAACGGACTGAAGCTTTCTTT.

This clonotype occurred a few times. The V gene is TRBV7-9, the J gene TRBJ1-1; D unclear. This CDR3 is built from 11 residues. Looked up from germline, CDR1 is SEHNR and CDR2 is FQNEAQ (reference sequence). Deletions cut 2 bases from V and 14 bases from J, with 12 bases between. CDR3 loop: CASSLKTTRFF. CDR3 coding DNA: TGTGCCAGCAGCTTAAAGACTACCCGCTTCTTT.